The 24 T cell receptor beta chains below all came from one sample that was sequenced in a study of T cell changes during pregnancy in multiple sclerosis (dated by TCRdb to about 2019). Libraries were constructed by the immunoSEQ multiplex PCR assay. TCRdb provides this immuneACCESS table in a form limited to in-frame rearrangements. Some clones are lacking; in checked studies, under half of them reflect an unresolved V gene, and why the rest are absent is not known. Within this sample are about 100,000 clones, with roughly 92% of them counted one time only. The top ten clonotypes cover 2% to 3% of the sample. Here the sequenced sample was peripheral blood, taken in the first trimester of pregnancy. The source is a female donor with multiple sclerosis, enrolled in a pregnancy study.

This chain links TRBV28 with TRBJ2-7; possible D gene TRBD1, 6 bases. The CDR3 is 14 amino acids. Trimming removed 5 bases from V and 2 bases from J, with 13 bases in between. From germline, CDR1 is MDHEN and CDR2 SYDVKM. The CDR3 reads CASSPGHMTYEQYF. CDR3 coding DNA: TGTGCCAGCAGTCCGGGACATATGACCTACGAGCAGTACTTC. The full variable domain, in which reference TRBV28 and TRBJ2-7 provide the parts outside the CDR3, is DVKVTQSSRYLVKRTGEKVFLECVQDMDHENMFWYRQDPGLGLRLIYFSYDVKMKEKGDIPEGYSVSREKKERFSLILESASTNQTSMYLCASSPGHMTYEQYFGPGTRLTVT.

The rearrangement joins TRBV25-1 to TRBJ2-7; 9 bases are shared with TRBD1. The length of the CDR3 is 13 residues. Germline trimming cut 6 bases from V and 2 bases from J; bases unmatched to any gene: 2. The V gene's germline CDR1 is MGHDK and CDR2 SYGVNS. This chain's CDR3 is CASRGTGTYEQYF. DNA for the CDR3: TGTGCCAGCAGAGGGACAGGGACCTACGAGCAGTACTTC.

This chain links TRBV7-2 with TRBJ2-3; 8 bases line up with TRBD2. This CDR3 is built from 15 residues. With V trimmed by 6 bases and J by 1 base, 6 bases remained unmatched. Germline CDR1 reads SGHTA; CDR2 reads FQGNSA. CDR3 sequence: CASRYQAGGTDTQYF. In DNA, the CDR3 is TGTGCCAGCAGGTATCAAGCGGGGGGCACAGATACGCAGTATTTT.

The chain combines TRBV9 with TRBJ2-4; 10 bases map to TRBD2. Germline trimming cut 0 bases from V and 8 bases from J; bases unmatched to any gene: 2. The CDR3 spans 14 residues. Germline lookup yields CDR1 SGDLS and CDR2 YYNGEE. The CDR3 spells CASSVGAGGYIQYF. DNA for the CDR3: TGTGCCAGCAGCGTAGGAGCGGGAGGGTACATTCAGTACTTC.

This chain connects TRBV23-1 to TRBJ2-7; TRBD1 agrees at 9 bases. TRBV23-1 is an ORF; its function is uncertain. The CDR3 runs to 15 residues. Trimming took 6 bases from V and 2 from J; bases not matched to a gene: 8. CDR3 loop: CASRPRWDRAYEQYF. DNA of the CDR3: TGCGCCAGCAGACCCCGTTGGGACAGGGCCTACGAGCAGTACTTC.

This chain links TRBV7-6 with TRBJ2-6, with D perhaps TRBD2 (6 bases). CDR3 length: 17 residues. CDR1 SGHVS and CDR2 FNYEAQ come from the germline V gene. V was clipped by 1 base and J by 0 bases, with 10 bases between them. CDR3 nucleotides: TGTGCCAGCAGCTTAGGGCGGGGCCGCTCTGGGGCCAACGTCCTGACTTTC. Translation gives CASSLGRGRSGANVLTF.

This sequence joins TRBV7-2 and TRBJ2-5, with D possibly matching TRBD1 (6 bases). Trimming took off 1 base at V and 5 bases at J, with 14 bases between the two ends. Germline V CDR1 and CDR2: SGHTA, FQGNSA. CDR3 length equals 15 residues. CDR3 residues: CASSLGGRSEETQYF. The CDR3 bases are TGTGCCAGCAGCTTAGGGGGGCGGTCAGAGGAGACCCAGTACTTC. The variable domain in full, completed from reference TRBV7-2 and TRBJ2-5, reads GAGVSQSPSNKVTEKGKDVELRCDPISGHTALYWYRQSLGQGLEFLIYFQGNSAPDKSGLPSDRFSAERTGGSVSTLTIQRTQQEDSAVYLCASSLGGRSEETQYFGPGTRLLVL.

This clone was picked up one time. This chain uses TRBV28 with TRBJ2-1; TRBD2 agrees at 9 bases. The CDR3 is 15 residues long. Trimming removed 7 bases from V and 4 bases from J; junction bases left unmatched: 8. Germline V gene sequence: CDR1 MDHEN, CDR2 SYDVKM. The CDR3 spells CASTYSGSSYNEQFF. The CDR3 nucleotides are TGTGCCAGCACCTATAGCGGGAGCAGTTACAATGAGCAGTTCTTC.

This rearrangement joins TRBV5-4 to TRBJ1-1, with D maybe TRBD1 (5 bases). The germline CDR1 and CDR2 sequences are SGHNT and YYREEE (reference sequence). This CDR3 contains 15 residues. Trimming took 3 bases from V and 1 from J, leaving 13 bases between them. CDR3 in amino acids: CASSSIRTKNTEAFF. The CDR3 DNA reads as TGTGCCAGCAGCTCGATCCGGACAAAGAACACTGAAGCTTTCTTT. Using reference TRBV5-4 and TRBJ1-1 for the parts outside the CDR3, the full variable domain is ETGVTQSPTHLIKTRGQQVTLRCSSQSGHNTVSWYQQALGQGPQFIFQYYREEENGRGNFPPRFSGLQFPNYSSELNVNALELDDSALYLCASSSIRTKNTEAFFGQGTRLTVV.

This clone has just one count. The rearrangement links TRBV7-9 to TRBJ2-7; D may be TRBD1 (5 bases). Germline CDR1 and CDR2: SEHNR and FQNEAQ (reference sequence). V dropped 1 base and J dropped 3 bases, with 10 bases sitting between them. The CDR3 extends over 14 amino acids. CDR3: CASSLVGRDYEQYF. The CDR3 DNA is TGTGCCAGCAGCTTAGTGGGCAGGGACTACGAGCAGTACTTC.

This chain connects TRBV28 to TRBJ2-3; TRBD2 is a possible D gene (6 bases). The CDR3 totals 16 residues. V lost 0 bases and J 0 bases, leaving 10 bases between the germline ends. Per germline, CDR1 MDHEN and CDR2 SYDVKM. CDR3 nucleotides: TGTGCCAGCAGTTTATGGGCGGGGTCTAGCACAGATACGCAGTATTTT. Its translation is CASSLWAGSSTDTQYF.

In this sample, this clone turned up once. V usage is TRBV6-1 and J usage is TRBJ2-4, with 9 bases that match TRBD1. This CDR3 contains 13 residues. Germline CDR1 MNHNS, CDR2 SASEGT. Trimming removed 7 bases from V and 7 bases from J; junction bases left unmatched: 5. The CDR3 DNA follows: TGTGCCAGCATTCGAGGGACAGGGAACATTCAGTACTTC. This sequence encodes CASIRGTGNIQYF.

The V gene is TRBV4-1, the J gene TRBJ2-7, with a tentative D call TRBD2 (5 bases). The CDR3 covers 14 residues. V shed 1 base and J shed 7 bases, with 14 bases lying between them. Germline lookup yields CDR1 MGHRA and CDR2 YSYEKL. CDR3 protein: CASSQVPNEGEQYF. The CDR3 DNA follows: TGCGCCAGCAGCCAAGTTCCGAATGAGGGAGAGCAGTACTTC.

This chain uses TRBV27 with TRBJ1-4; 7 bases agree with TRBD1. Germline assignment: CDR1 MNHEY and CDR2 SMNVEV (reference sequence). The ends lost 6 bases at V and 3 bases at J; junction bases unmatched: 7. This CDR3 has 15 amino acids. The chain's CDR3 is CASSPYRGANEKLFF. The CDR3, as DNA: TGTGCCAGCAGCCCATACAGGGGAGCTAATGAAAAACTGTTTTTT.

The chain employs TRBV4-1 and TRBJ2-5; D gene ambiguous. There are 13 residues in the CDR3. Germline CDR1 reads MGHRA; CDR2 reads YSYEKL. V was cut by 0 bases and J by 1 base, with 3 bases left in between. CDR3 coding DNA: TGCGCCAGCAGCCAAGATCTCCAAGAGACCCAGTACTTC. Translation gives CASSQDLQETQYF.

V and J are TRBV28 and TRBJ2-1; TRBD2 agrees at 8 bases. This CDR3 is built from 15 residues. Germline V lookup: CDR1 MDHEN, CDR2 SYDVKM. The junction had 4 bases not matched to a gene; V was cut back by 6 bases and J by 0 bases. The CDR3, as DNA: TGTGCCAGCAGGGGAGCGGGAGTCTCCTACAATGAGCAGTTCTTC. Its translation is CASRGAGVSYNEQFF.

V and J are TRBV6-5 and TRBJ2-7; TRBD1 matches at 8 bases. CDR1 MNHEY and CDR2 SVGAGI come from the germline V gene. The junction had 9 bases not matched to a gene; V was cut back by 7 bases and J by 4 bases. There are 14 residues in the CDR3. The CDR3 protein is CASTGGTGDYEQYF. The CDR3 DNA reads TGTGCCAGCACTGGAGGGACAGGAGATTACGAGCAGTACTTC.

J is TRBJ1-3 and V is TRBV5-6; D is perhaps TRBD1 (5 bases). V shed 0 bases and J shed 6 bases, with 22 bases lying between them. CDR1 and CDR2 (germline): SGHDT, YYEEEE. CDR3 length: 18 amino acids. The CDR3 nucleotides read TGTGCCAGCAGCTTGGGGCCCATAAGGGGCTCAAATGAAAACACCATATATTTT. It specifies CASSLGPIRGSNENTIYF.

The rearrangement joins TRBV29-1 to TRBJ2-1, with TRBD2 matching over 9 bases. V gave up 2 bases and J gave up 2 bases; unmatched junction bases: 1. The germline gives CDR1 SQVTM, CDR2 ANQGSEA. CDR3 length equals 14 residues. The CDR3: CSVEWTSAYNEQFF. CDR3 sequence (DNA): TGCAGCGTTGAATGGACTAGCGCCTACAATGAGCAGTTCTTC.

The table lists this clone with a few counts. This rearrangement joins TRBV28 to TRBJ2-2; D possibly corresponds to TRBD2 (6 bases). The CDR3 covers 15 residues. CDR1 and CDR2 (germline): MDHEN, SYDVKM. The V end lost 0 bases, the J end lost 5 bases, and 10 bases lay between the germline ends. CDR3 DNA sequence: TGTGCCAGCAGTTTATGGACCAGCGGGACCGGGGAGCTGTTTTTT. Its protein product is CASSLWTSGTGELFF.

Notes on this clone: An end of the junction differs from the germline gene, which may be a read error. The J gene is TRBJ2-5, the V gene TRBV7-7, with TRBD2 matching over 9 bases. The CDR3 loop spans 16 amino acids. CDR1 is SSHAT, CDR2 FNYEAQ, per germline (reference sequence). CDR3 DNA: TGTGCTAGCAGCTTAGAATGGACTAGCGCCCCGGAGACCCAGTACTTC. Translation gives CASSLEWTSAPETQYF.

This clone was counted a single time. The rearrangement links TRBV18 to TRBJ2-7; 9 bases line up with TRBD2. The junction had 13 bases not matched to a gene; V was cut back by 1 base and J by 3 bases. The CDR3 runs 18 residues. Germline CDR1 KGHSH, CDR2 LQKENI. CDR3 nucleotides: TGTGCCAGCTCACCACGCGGGGGGGGCGCGGGGAGAATCTACGAGCAGTACTTC. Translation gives CASSPRGGGAGRIYEQYF.

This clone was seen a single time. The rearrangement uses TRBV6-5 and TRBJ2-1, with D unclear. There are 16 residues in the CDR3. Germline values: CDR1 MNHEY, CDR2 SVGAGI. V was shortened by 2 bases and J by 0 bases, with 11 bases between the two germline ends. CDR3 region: CASSYVQVGSYNEQFF. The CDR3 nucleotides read TGTGCCAGCAGTTACGTCCAGGTCGGCTCCTACAATGAGCAGTTCTTC.

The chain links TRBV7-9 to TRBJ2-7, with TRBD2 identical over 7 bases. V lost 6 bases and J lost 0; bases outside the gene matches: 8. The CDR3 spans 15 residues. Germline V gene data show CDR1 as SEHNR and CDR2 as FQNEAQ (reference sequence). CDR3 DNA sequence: TGTGCCAGCAGGATGGGGGGGAAGAGCTCCTACGAGCAGTACTTC. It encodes CASRMGGKSSYEQYF. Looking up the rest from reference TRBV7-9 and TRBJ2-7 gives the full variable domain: DTGVSQNPRHKITKRGQNVTFRCDPISEHNRLYWYRQTLGQGPEFLTYFQNEAQLEKSRLLSDRFSAERPKGSFSTLEIQRTEQGDSAMYLCASRMGGKSSYEQYFGPGTRLTVT.